The 17 T cell receptor beta chains below come from one sample, sequenced in a study of blood T cell repertoires in COVID-19. Measured with immunoSEQ multiplex PCR; TCRdb has only the in-frame clones, and not every one. The data hold around 220,000 clones, with roughly 80% observed a single time. The sample comprised peripheral blood. These TCRs come from a human donor in a cohort sampled during active COVID-19.

Details on this clone: The junction does not match germline at one end; this may be a read error. The chain employs TRBV28 and TRBJ1-6; a weak D match, TRBD1 (5 bases). There are 13 residues in the CDR3. The germline CDR1 and CDR2 sequences are MDHEN and SYDVKM. The CDR3 DNA reads TGTGCCAGCAGTTTTGGGGGAAGCGGGGCCAGGGCCTTT. This codes for CASSFGGSGARAF.

The chain couples TRBV28 to TRBJ1-1; D unclear. Per the germline V gene, CDR1 is MDHEN and CDR2 is SYDVKM. The germline V and J ends were trimmed by 8 bases and 4 bases, with 11 bases remaining between them. The CDR3 is 12 amino acids. CDR3 in amino acids: CASARLTTEAFF. In nucleotides, the CDR3 is TGTGCCAGCGCCAGGTTGACCACTGAAGCTTTCTTT.

The chain uses TRBV5-4 and TRBJ2-6, with a tentative D call TRBD1 (6 bases). Trimming removed 5 bases from V and 2 bases from J, with 11 bases in between. From germline, CDR1 is SGHNT and CDR2 YYREEE (reference sequence). The CDR3 extends over 15 amino acids. CDR3 in DNA: TGTGCCAGCAGTTACACAGGGACTGGGGCCAACGTCCTGACTTTC. Translated: CASSYTGTGANVLTF. Using reference TRBV5-4 and TRBJ2-6 for the parts outside the CDR3, the full variable domain is ETGVTQSPTHLIKTRGQQVTLRCSSQSGHNTVSWYQQALGQGPQFIFQYYREEENGRGNFPPRFSGLQFPNYSSELNVNALELDDSALYLCASSYTGTGANVLTFGAGSRLTVL.

The rearrangement joins TRBV6-2 or TRBV6-3 to TRBJ1-2; the D gene is possibly TRBD1 (5 bases). This CDR3 comprises 15 residues. Trimming removed 4 bases from V and 0 bases from J, with 12 bases in between. CDR1 and CDR2 (germline): MNHEY, SVGEGT. CDR3 DNA: TGTGCCAGCAGTTCCCAGGGTAAAGCTAACTATGGCTACACCTTC. Residues: CASSSQGKANYGYTF.

This rearrangement joins TRBV19 to TRBJ2-2, with 8 bases fitting TRBD2. Germline lookup yields CDR1 LNHDA and CDR2 SQIVND (reference sequence). The trim removed 3 bases at V and 4 bases at J, leaving 4 bases unmatched. The CDR3 contains 15 residues. CDR3 loop: CASSIEGLVTGELFF. The CDR3 DNA sequence: TGTGCCAGTAGTATCGAGGGACTAGTCACCGGGGAGCTGTTTTTT.

CDR3: CASSDRVRGTTDTQYF. The CDR3 DNA reads TGTGCCAGCAGTGATCGCGTCAGGGGAACCACAGATACGCAGTATTTT. The chain recombines TRBV6-1 with TRBJ2-3; D possibly corresponds to TRBD1 (6 bases). This CDR3 contains 16 residues. Germline loops: CDR1 MNHNS, CDR2 SASEGT. The V and J ends lost 3 bases and 2 bases respectively, with 15 bases between them.

The chain recombines TRBV6-2 or TRBV6-3 with TRBJ2-7, with D perhaps matching TRBD1 (5 bases). Between the trimmed V and J ends, which lost 2 bases and 0 bases, there was a span of 14 bases. Germline lookup yields CDR1 MNHEY and CDR2 SVGEGT. CDR3 length: 16 amino acids. The CDR3 DNA reads TGTGCCAGCAGTTACGCGACAGTTTGGAGCTCCTACGAGCAGTACTTC. This sequence encodes CASSYATVWSSYEQYF.

The sample holds one count of this clone. V and J are TRBV7-2 and TRBJ2-5, with 7 bases fitting TRBD2. Germline CDR1 reads SGHTA; CDR2 reads FQGNSA. V shed 1 base, J shed 1 base, and the junction held 6 bases outside the gene matches. CDR3 length equals 16 residues. The CDR3, as DNA: TGTGCCAGCAGCTTAGATCGTGGGAGGGGCCAAGAGACCCAGTACTTC. Protein sequence: CASSLDRGRGQETQYF.

The V gene is TRBV5-6, the J gene TRBJ2-2; TRBD2 matches 7 bases. V shed 3 bases and J 5 bases; nucleotides not matched to a gene: 10. The CDR3 has 16 amino acids. Germline V lookup: CDR1 SGHDT, CDR2 YYEEEE. CDR3 bases: TGTGCCAGCAGCTCCCCTGGGAGGGAGTATACCGGGGAGCTGTTTTTT. Residues: CASSSPGREYTGELFF. Full variable domain (missing parts from reference TRBV5-6 and TRBJ2-2): DAGVTQSPTHLIKTRGQQVTLRCSPKSGHDTVSWYQQALGQGPQFIFQYYEEEERQRGNFPDRFSGHQFPNYSSELNVNALLLGDSALYLCASSSPGREYTGELFFGEGSRLTVL.

The J gene is TRBJ2-7, the V gene TRBV27; the D gene is possibly TRBD1 (5 bases). V lost 7 bases and J lost 2, with 18 bases in between. Per germline, CDR1 MNHEY and CDR2 SMNVEV (reference sequence). CDR3 length: 15 residues. The CDR3 region is CASNSLRVPPYEQYF. CDR3 nucleotides: TGTGCCAGCAATTCCCTCAGGGTCCCCCCCTACGAGCAGTACTTC.

The chain carries TRBV6-4 and TRBJ1-2, with TRBD1 as a possible D gene (6 bases). The CDR3 consists of 15 residues. The germline V and J ends were trimmed by 5 bases and 4 bases, with 17 bases remaining between them. Germline V gene lookup returns CDR1 MRHNA and CDR2 SNTAGT. The DNA for the CDR3 is TGTGCCAGCAGTAAGGAGCGGGGGCTCGGCTATGGCTACACCTTC. It encodes CASSKERGLGYGYTF.

The gene calls are TRBV5-6 and TRBJ1-5; D uncertain. The V and J ends lost 4 bases and 1 base respectively, with 21 bases between them. The CDR3 sequence is 18 residues long. CDR1 and CDR2 from the germline V gene are SGHDT and YYEEEE. CDR3 sequence reads: CASSLGGSVGWSNQPQHF. CDR3 in DNA: TGTGCCAGCAGCCTCGGCGGGAGCGTGGGATGGAGCAATCAGCCCCAGCATTTT.

This clone was seen at least ten times. The chain recombines TRBV27 with TRBJ2-7; maybe TRBD2 (6 bases). Trimming shortened V by 5 bases and J by 4 bases, and 18 bases separated the two germline ends. The CDR3 contains 15 residues. Germline assignment: CDR1 MNHEY and CDR2 SMNVEV (reference sequence). The CDR3 nucleotides are TGTGCCAGCAGTCTACTCTCCGGGACTCAATACGAGCAGTACTTC. Translation gives CASSLLSGTQYEQYF.

The CDR3 region is CASSQDTGINEQYF. CDR3 DNA: TGCGCCAGCAGCCAAGATACAGGGATAAACGAGCAGTACTTC. This chain connects TRBV4-3 to TRBJ2-7, with D tentatively TRBD1 (6 bases). The germline V gene has CDR1 LGHNA and CDR2 YSLEER. Trimming shortened V by 0 bases and J by 5 bases, and 11 bases separated the two germline ends. The CDR3 covers 14 residues.

The chain is built from TRBV7-2 and TRBJ1-5; no reliable D call. CDR1 and CDR2 (germline): SGHTA, FQGNSA. There are 17 residues in the CDR3. The ends were cut back, 5 bases at V and 0 bases at J, with 17 bases in the middle. The CDR3 loop reads CASSLSSGRYSNQPQHF. The CDR3 nucleotides read TGTGCCAGCAGCCTTTCAAGCGGAAGGTATAGCAATCAGCCCCAGCATTTT.

V usage is TRBV6-5 and J usage is TRBJ2-7; 7 positions agree with TRBD1. CDR3 size: 16 residues. V shed 4 bases, J shed 0 bases, and the junction held 9 bases outside the gene matches. CDR1 and CDR2 (germline): MNHEY, SVGAGI. The CDR3 DNA reads as TGTGCCAGCAGTTCACCGGGACAGAGAACCTCCTACGAGCAGTACTTC. Its translation: CASSSPGQRTSYEQYF.

The J gene is TRBJ2-7, the V gene TRBV19; the match to TRBD1 covers 8 bases. V dropped 4 bases and J dropped 5; count of bases not matched to a gene: 4. The CDR3 contains 13 residues. From germline, CDR1 is LNHDA and CDR2 SQIVND (reference sequence). The CDR3 DNA is TGTGCCAGTAGTACAGACAGGGGAAACGAGCAGTACTTC. Protein sequence: CASSTDRGNEQYF.